These 31 T cell receptor beta chains were all obtained from the same sample, sequenced in a study of blood T cell repertoires in COVID-19. TCRdb keeps only in-frame clones here, not all; method: immunoSEQ multiplex PCR. The data hold roughly 180,000 clones, with 81% observed a single time. Source material: PBMCs or T cells enriched from blood (not recorded which). These receptors originate from a woman aged 40 to 50 with acute COVID-19.

This chain uses TRBV7-6 with TRBJ2-2; 9 nucleotides align to TRBD2. Germline V gene sequence: CDR1 SGHVS, CDR2 FNYEAQ. This CDR3 has 16 amino acids. V dropped 2 bases and J dropped 7; count of bases not matched to a gene: 8. The CDR3 loop is CASSLWRGGESGELFF. In DNA form, the CDR3 reads TGTGCCAGCAGCTTATGGCGGGGGGGCGAAAGCGGGGAGCTGTTTTTT. The variable domain in full, completed from reference TRBV7-6 and TRBJ2-2, reads GAGVSQSPRYKVTKRGQDVALRCDPISGHVSLYWYRQALGQGPEFLTYFNYEAQQDKSGLPNDRFSAERPEGSISTLTIQRTEQRDSAMYRCASSLWRGGESGELFFGEGSRLTVL.

This sequence joins TRBV9 and TRBJ2-5; 7 positions agree with TRBD2. The CDR3 loop spans 15 amino acids. Trimming took 4 bases from V and 4 from J; bases not matched to a gene: 10. Germline V CDR1 and CDR2: SGDLS, YYNGEE. The CDR3 DNA follows: TGTGCCAGCAGCCCTAACCCGGGAGGTGGAGAGACCCAGTACTTC. Protein: CASSPNPGGGETQYF.

The chain recombines TRBV19 with TRBJ1-2; possibly TRBD1 for D (5 bases). V lost 6 bases, J lost 3 bases, and 17 bases lay in between. The germline V gene encodes CDR1 LNHDA and CDR2 SQIVND (reference sequence). The CDR3 has 15 amino acids. CDR3 in DNA: TGTGCCAGTAGAACCACCGGGGGGAGGCACTATGGCTACACCTTC. The encoded protein is CASRTTGGRHYGYTF.

The chain couples TRBV6-5 to TRBJ1-2; a possible D gene is TRBD1 (5 bases). The germline gives CDR1 MNHEY, CDR2 SVGAGI. V lost 6 bases and J lost 5, with 13 bases in between. The CDR3 runs 13 residues. The CDR3 DNA is TGTGCCAGCAGCCAGGGTATCCGGTATGGCTACACCTTC. Amino acid sequence: CASSQGIRYGYTF.

The table lists this clone with a count of one. The chain carries TRBV6-5 and TRBJ1-5; no firm D call. Deletions cut 6 bases from V and 0 bases from J, with 9 bases between. The CDR3 has 14 residues. Germline assignment: CDR1 MNHEY and CDR2 SVGAGI. The CDR3 DNA is TGTGCCAGCAGCCCGTACTCTAGCAATCAGCCCCAGCATTTT. This codes for CASSPYSSNQPQHF.

The J gene is TRBJ2-7, the V gene TRBV5-1, with no clear D. V gave up 0 bases and J gave up 5 bases, with 15 bases separating them. The CDR3 is 15 amino acids. CDR1 and CDR2 (germline): SGHRS, YFSETQ. CDR3 bases: TGCGCCAGCAGCTTGGGCCTCATCTCACATGACGAGCAGTACTTC. Its translation: CASSLGLISHDEQYF.

The chain uses TRBV24-1 and TRBJ2-1; TRBD2 matches 11 bases. The CDR3 loop spans 17 amino acids. Germline V gives CDR1 KGHDR, CDR2 SFDVKD. Losses at the gene ends were 4 bases for V and 5 bases for J; bases not matched to a gene: 9. The CDR3 DNA reads as TGTGCCACCAGTGAGGGCTCCGGGACTAGCGGAGACAATGAGCAGTTCTTC. This gives the protein CATSEGSGTSGDNEQFF.

The chain couples TRBV11-2 to TRBJ1-1; no firm D call. In germline, CDR1 is SGHAT, CDR2 FQNNGV. The CDR3 consists of 12 residues. The V end lost 5 bases, the J end lost 6 bases, and 10 bases lay between the germline ends. CDR3 sequence: CASSKGLAEAFF. The CDR3 DNA is TGTGCCAGCAGCAAAGGTCTAGCTGAAGCTTTCTTT.

The chain employs TRBV3-1 (or the pseudogene TRBV3-2) and TRBJ2-4, with 9 bases aligning to TRBD1. V lost 4 bases to trimming and J lost 7 bases; unmatched junction nucleotides: 8. The germline V gene has CDR1 LGHDT and CDR2 YNNKEL (reference sequence). The CDR3 is 15 amino acids. DNA for the CDR3: TGTGCCAGCAGCCCCGACAGGGGGTCGAGGAACATTCAGTACTTC. Its protein product is CASSPDRGSRNIQYF.

The chain employs TRBV2 and TRBJ1-2; 9 bases map to TRBD1. The CDR3 runs to 18 residues. From germline, CDR1 is SNHLY and CDR2 FYNNEI. V shed 3 bases, J shed 4 bases, and the junction held 15 bases outside the gene matches. CDR3 region: CASSDSMGQGAPSYGYTF. DNA for the CDR3: TGTGCCAGCAGTGATTCTATGGGACAGGGAGCCCCTAGCTATGGCTACACCTTC.

The chain is built from TRBV18 and TRBJ1-1, with 8 bases fitting TRBD1. The length of the CDR3 is 15 residues. Germline CDR1 is KGHSH and CDR2 is LQKENI. J lost 0 bases, V lost 4 bases, and 4 bases had no gene match. The CDR3 DNA reads as TGTGCCAGCTCACTGGGACAGGCCGTGAACACTGAAGCTTTCTTT. This encodes CASSLGQAVNTEAFF.

The table lists this clone with a count of one. This chain joins TRBV28 and TRBJ1-1; 9 bases match TRBD1. Trimming cost V 4 bases and J 3 bases; bases outside gene matches: 9. The CDR3 has 16 residues. Germline CDR1 MDHEN, CDR2 SYDVKM. In nucleotides, the CDR3 is TGTGCCAGCAGTTCGCCGGGACAGGGAGAGTACACTGAAGCTTTCTTT. Residues: CASSSPGQGEYTEAFF.

This chain joins TRBV5-1 and TRBJ1-2, with 7 bases fitting TRBD1. CDR3 length: 16 amino acids. Germline V lookup: CDR1 SGHRS, CDR2 YFSETQ. The trim removed 3 bases at V and 4 bases at J, leaving 12 bases unmatched. CDR3 residues: CASSSGQSPLGYGYTF. Here the CDR3 DNA reads TGCGCCAGCAGCTCGGGACAGAGTCCTCTAGGCTATGGCTACACCTTC. Full variable domain (outside the CDR3, taken from reference TRBV5-1 and TRBJ1-2): KAGVTQTPRYLIKTRGQQVTLSCSPISGHRSVSWYQQTPGQGLQFLFEYFSETQRNKGNFPGRFSGRQFSNSRSEMNVSTLELGDSALYLCASSSGQSPLGYGYTFGSGTRLTVV.

The V call is TRBV5-5, the J call TRBJ2-5; D might be TRBD2 (5 bases). Germline V gene sequence: CDR1 SGHKS, CDR2 YYEKEE (reference sequence). V gave up 2 bases and J gave up 2 bases, with 13 bases separating them. The CDR3 is 15 amino acids. The CDR3 coding sequence is TGTGCCAGCAGCTTAGATGGGAGAAAACAAGAGACCCAGTACTTC. It translates to CASSLDGRKQETQYF.

V gene TRBV30 combines with J gene TRBJ1-5; no reliable D call. Per germline, CDR1 GTSNPN and CDR2 SVGIG (reference sequence). The CDR3 is 13 residues long. With 0 bases removed from V and 5 bases from J, the gap between germline ends came to 8 bases. The CDR3 coding sequence is TGTGCCTGGAGTGTACAGTGGGATCAGCCCCAGCATTTT. The encoded protein is CAWSVQWDQPQHF.

The genes are TRBV15 and TRBJ1-3; D is possibly TRBD1 (5 bases). Looked up from germline, CDR1 is LNHNV and CDR2 is YYDKDF (reference sequence). The V end lost 2 bases, the J end lost 12 bases, and 14 bases lay between the germline ends. The CDR3 is 13 residues long. The chain's CDR3 is CATSRSLEGIIYF. In DNA form, the CDR3 reads TGTGCCACCAGCAGATCTCTGGAGGGGATCATATATTTT.

J is TRBJ2-7 and V is TRBV6-5, with 11 bases fitting TRBD2. The germline gives CDR1 MNHEY, CDR2 SVGAGI. The CDR3 extends over 15 amino acids. V lost 7 bases and J lost 1; bases outside the gene matches: 6. The CDR3 loop is CASTSGTSGSYEQYF. The CDR3 region has the DNA TGTGCCAGCACCTCTGGGACTAGCGGATCCTACGAGCAGTACTTC.

The V and J genes are TRBV7-2 and TRBJ1-5, with 7 positions matching TRBD1. The V and J ends lost 3 bases and 7 bases, in that order; junction bases with no gene match: 6. This CDR3 is built from 14 residues. Germline CDR1 is SGHTA and CDR2 is FQGNSA. The CDR3 is CASSLRQGEQPQHF. CDR3 coding DNA: TGTGCCAGCAGCTTGAGACAGGGTGAACAGCCCCAGCATTTT.

This chain uses TRBV2 with TRBJ2-1; 11 positions match TRBD2. Germline assignment: CDR1 SNHLY and CDR2 FYNNEI. Unmatched junction bases numbered 13, after V lost 3 bases and J lost 0 bases. CDR3 size: 20 residues. The CDR3 spells CASSENPGLAEISSYNEQFF. CDR3 nucleotides: TGTGCCAGCAGTGAGAATCCGGGACTAGCGGAGATTAGCTCCTACAATGAGCAGTTCTTC.

The genes are TRBV6-6 and TRBJ1-2; D not resolved. V lost 7 bases and J lost 8, with 14 bases in between. This CDR3 has 12 amino acids. In germline, CDR1 is MNHNY, CDR2 SVGAGI (reference sequence). The CDR3, as DNA: TGTGCCAGCATCAATAACATCCAGGGCTACACCTTC. Its translation: CASINNIQGYTF.

V is TRBV19 and J is TRBJ1-5; D is uncertain. Germline V lookup: CDR1 LNHDA, CDR2 SQIVND (reference sequence). Trimming cost V 6 bases and J 6 bases, with 12 bases left between them. CDR3 size: 13 residues. The CDR3 loop is CASREGRLQPQHF. For the CDR3, the DNA is TGTGCCAGTAGGGAAGGGAGACTTCAGCCCCAGCATTTT. Using reference TRBV19 and TRBJ1-5 for the parts outside the CDR3, the full variable domain is DGGITQSPKYLFRKEGQNVTLSCEQNLNHDAMYWYRQDPGQGLRLIYYSQIVNDFQKGDIAEGYSVSREKKESFPLTVTSAQKNPTAFYLCASREGRLQPQHFGDGTRLSIL.

The chain links TRBV6-1 to TRBJ1-3; D uncertain. Germline lookup yields CDR1 MNHNS and CDR2 SASEGT. The CDR3 spans 19 residues. V shed 0 bases and J shed 3 bases, with 21 bases lying between them. The CDR3 reads CASSEAIWELTYGGNTIYF. CDR3 nucleotide sequence: TGTGCCAGCAGTGAAGCGATTTGGGAGCTGACTTATGGTGGAAACACCATATATTTT.

J is TRBJ2-1 and V is TRBV6-1; D gene ambiguous. V gave up 3 bases and J gave up 5 bases, with 5 bases separating them. The V gene's germline CDR1 is MNHNS and CDR2 SASEGT. The CDR3 loop spans 12 amino acids. The CDR3 DNA reads as TGTGCCAGCAGTGATGGCCACAATGAGCAGTTCTTC. Its translation: CASSDGHNEQFF.

The chain combines TRBV7-2 with TRBJ2-3; 10 bases agree with TRBD2. This CDR3 is built from 17 residues. V dropped 5 bases and J dropped 2; count of bases not matched to a gene: 10. CDR1 is SGHTA, CDR2 FQGNSA, per germline. CDR3 in DNA: TGTGCCAGCAGCCCCAGTGCTAGCGGGAGACCCACAGATACGCAGTATTTT. Amino acid sequence: CASSPSASGRPTDTQYF.

The rearrangement joins TRBV7-3 to TRBJ2-3; the D gene is possibly TRBD2 (7 bases). The CDR3 is 13 amino acids. V gave up 5 bases and J gave up 6 bases, with 12 bases separating them. Germline CDR1 reads SGHTA; CDR2 reads FQGTGA. CDR3 nucleotides: TGTGCCAGCAGCCCGGAGGGGGGGGATACGCAGTATTTT. Amino acids: CASSPEGGDTQYF.

The chain recombines TRBV5-8 with TRBJ2-7; a weak D match, TRBD1 (5 bases). The CDR3 extends over 13 amino acids. Germline CDR1 and CDR2: SGHTS and YDEGEE. V was cut by 6 bases and J by 7 bases, with 17 bases left in between. The CDR3 sequence is CASTPRVRGEQYV. CDR3 nucleotide sequence: TGTGCCAGCACCCCACGGGTAAGGGGAGAGCAGTACGTC.

This clone was counted only a few times. The rearrangement uses TRBV30 and TRBJ1-4; possibly TRBD1 for D (6 bases). The germline V gene encodes CDR1 GTSNPN and CDR2 SVGIG (reference sequence). Trimming left V 2 bases short and J 7 bases short, with 11 bases between. This CDR3 is built from 13 residues. The CDR3 DNA is TGTGCCTGGAGTCCGAGGGGGAGTGAAAAACTGTTTTTT. Protein product: CAWSPRGSEKLFF.

On this clone itself: The identical CDR3 is also encoded by other nucleotide sequences in the sample. V gene TRBV12-5 combines with J gene TRBJ1-3; a possible D gene is TRBD1 (6 bases). Trimming pared 5 bases from V and 1 base from J, leaving 12 bases between. The CDR3 runs to 15 residues. Germline V gives CDR1 LGHNT, CDR2 FRNRAP. The chain's CDR3 is CASGPTGGSGNTIYF. The CDR3 DNA sequence: TGTGCTAGTGGTCCGACAGGCGGATCTGGAAACACCATATATTTT.

This clone was seen a few times. The gene calls are TRBV18 and TRBJ2-1, with no clear D. From germline, CDR1 is KGHSH and CDR2 LQKENI. Trimming stripped 2 bases from V and 8 bases from J, with 13 bases between. The CDR3 spans 14 residues. This chain's CDR3 is CASSPALYPDEQFF. In DNA, the CDR3 is TGTGCCAGCTCACCAGCACTTTACCCCGATGAGCAGTTCTTC.

This clone was seen only a few times. The J gene is TRBJ1-4, the V gene TRBV5-1; the D is unclear. CDR1 and CDR2 from the germline V gene are SGHRS and YFSETQ. The V gene lost 4 bases and the J gene lost 4 bases, with 17 bases spanning the gap. This CDR3 region has 16 residues. This CDR3 reads CASSPGGRGGNEKLFF. The CDR3 DNA sequence: TGCGCCAGCAGCCCTGGAGGACGGGGTGGTAATGAAAAACTGTTTTTT.

The chain carries TRBV24-1 and TRBJ1-4, with TRBD1 matching over 10 bases. Unmatched junction bases numbered 4, after V lost 4 bases and J lost 6 bases. The CDR3 loop spans 15 amino acids. The germline CDR1 and CDR2 sequences are KGHDR and SFDVKD. CDR3 loop: CATSESGTGDEKLFF. As DNA, the CDR3 is TGTGCCACCAGTGAGTCCGGGACAGGGGATGAAAAACTGTTTTTT.